This T cell receptor (beta chain) was found in a study of blood T cells in healthy people across ages. Study results and caveats: Roughly linearly, TCR beta diversity per million T cells fell as age increased.

In this sample, this clonotype turned up a few times. Its target is unknown. Trimming removed 3 bases at V and 5 bases at J, with 14 bases between. Germline CDR1 and CDR2: SGHTA and FQGNSA. This CDR3 is 14 amino acids long. No fewer than 5.5 micrograms of total RNA were isolated from every sample. It was with a sample-barcoded 5' primer and a J-beta primer mix that a second PCR of about 7 to 12 cycles was run. Each cDNA molecule, via a template-switch adaptor with 12 random nucleotides, was tagged. TCRdb used MiXCR to reprocess the 5' RACE reads, holding one entry per CDR3 protein. The table shows 600,000 to 1,000,000 distinct CDR3 sequences, with over 45% occurring only once.

The specimen was blood. This sequence joins TRBV7-2 and TRBJ2-7; the D gene is possibly TRBD1 (7 bases). This clonotype originated in a man between 25 and 39 years old in good health. This CDR3 reads CASSLGFRGDEQYF. The DNA for the CDR3 is TGTGCCAGCAGCTTGGGATTCAGGGGGGACGAGCAGTACTTC.